Shown below are 32 T cell receptor beta chains from a single sample sequenced in a study of T cells after yellow fever vaccination. TCRdb recomputed calls from the 5' RACE reads with MiXCR, one row per CDR3 protein. The table lists about 310,000 distinct CDR3 sequences, approximately 3.8% of them singletons. Specimen: PBMCs, collected on the day of the yellow fever booster vaccination. All receptors derive from a man between 18 and 29 years old who received the YFV17D yellow fever vaccine.

This clonotype has at least ten counts. The genes are TRBV7-9 and TRBJ1-1; D unresolved. V was shortened by 2 bases and J by 0 bases, with 13 bases between the two germline ends. The CDR3 extends over 16 amino acids. Germline assignment: CDR1 SEHNR and CDR2 FQNEAQ (reference sequence). The DNA for the CDR3 is TGTGCCAGCAGCTTACCTGGGCTGGGCATGAACACTGAAGCTTTCTTT. Translated: CASSLPGLGMNTEAFF.

The gene calls are TRBV10-3 and TRBJ2-1; TRBD1 matches at 10 bases. The CDR3 is 16 residues long. V lost 3 bases and J lost 5; bases outside the gene matches: 7. The germline V gene encodes CDR1 ENHRY and CDR2 SYGVKD. CDR3 bases: TGTGCCATCAGTGACGGGACAGGGGTCACAGACAATGAGCAGTTCTTC. Protein sequence: CAISDGTGVTDNEQFF.

This clonotype came up a few times. The chain has TRBV20-1 and TRBJ1-2; D ambiguous. Trimming removed 6 bases at V and 4 bases at J, with 18 bases between. Germline loops: CDR1 DFQATT, CDR2 SNEGSKA (reference sequence). The CDR3 totals 14 residues. The CDR3 is CSADPDRYLYGYTF. The CDR3 bases are TGCAGTGCGGACCCGGACCGCTACCTCTATGGCTACACCTTC.

The V call is TRBV7-2, the J call TRBJ2-3; TRBD1 or TRBD2 may be the D gene (5 bases each). V dropped 1 base and J dropped 3 bases, with 17 bases sitting between them. This CDR3 spans 17 amino acids. CDR1 SGHTA and CDR2 FQGNSA come from the germline V gene. The CDR3 DNA reads TGTGCCAGCAGCTTAGAATCCGGGGCTCTTAAAACAGATACGCAGTATTTT. Its protein is CASSLESGALKTDTQYF.

A few counts support this clonotype. V usage is TRBV19 and J usage is TRBJ2-1; D remains ambiguous. Germline V gives CDR1 LNHDA, CDR2 SQIVND (reference sequence). This CDR3 is built from 15 residues. Trimming pared 1 base from V and 0 bases from J, leaving 7 bases between. The CDR3 is CASSIGRSSYNEQFF. In DNA form, the CDR3 reads TGTGCCAGTAGTATAGGGCGCAGCTCCTACAATGAGCAGTTCTTC.

There are many counts of this clonotype. The V gene is TRBV7-2, the J gene TRBJ1-5; unclear D gene. The V gene lost 5 bases and the J gene lost 4 bases, with 9 bases spanning the gap. CDR1 SGHTA and CDR2 FQGNSA come from the germline V gene. The CDR3 covers 13 residues. CDR3 residues: CASSLTQNQPQHF. For the CDR3, the DNA is TGTGCCAGCAGCCTGACCCAGAATCAGCCCCAGCATTTT.

This clonotype was counted at least ten times. This sequence joins TRBV20-1 and TRBJ1-5, with D possibly being TRBD1 (5 bases). The length of the CDR3 is 14 residues. Trimming left V 1 base short and J 7 bases short, with 14 bases between. Per germline, CDR1 DFQATT and CDR2 SNEGSKA (reference sequence). CDR3 sequence (DNA): TGCAGTGCTAGAGGTCAGGGAGGCGAGCAGCCCCAGCATTTT. Its translation is CSARGQGGEQPQHF.

In its sample, this clonotype was seen many times. This rearrangement joins TRBV7-3 to TRBJ2-3; D might be TRBD2 (6 bases). The CDR3 is 12 amino acids. Germline V lookup: CDR1 SGHTA, CDR2 FQGTGA. V was pared by 5 bases and J by 10 bases, with 13 bases between. The CDR3 DNA reads as TGTGCCAGCAGCCCTTCCGGGACTGCGCAGTATTTT. Protein sequence: CASSPSGTAQYF.

This clonotype came up a few times. This sequence joins TRBV19 and TRBJ1-1; no definite D call. Germline CDR1 reads LNHDA; CDR2 reads SQIVND (reference sequence). This CDR3 spans 12 amino acids. Between the trimmed V and J ends, which lost 3 bases and 4 bases, there was a span of 6 bases. CDR3 sequence: CASSMRTTEAFF. In DNA, the CDR3 is TGTGCCAGTAGTATGCGGACCACTGAAGCTTTCTTT.

This clonotype was detected ten times or more. The chain recombines TRBV5-1 with TRBJ2-7; tentatively, D is TRBD1 or TRBD2 (5 bases each). This CDR3 has 15 amino acids. Germline assignment: CDR1 SGHRS and CDR2 YFSETQ. Trimming took 0 bases from V and 2 from J, leaving 12 bases between them. CDR3 DNA: TGCGCCAGCAGCTTGGCCGTGGTGGGACCCTACGAGCAGTACTTC. Translation gives CASSLAVVGPYEQYF.

This clonotype has at least ten counts. V and J are TRBV7-3 and TRBJ2-3; 11 bases match TRBD2. CDR3 length: 17 amino acids. Germline CDR1 is SGHTA and CDR2 is FQGTGA. V shed 0 bases, J shed 0 bases, and the junction held 2 bases outside the gene matches. CDR3 sequence reads: CASSLTRLAGSTDTQYF. The DNA of the CDR3 is TGTGCCAGCAGCTTAACTCGACTAGCGGGGAGCACAGATACGCAGTATTTT.

This clonotype came up a few times. The gene calls are TRBV7-6 and TRBJ2-5; no clear D gene. The germline CDR1 and CDR2 sequences are SGHVS and FNYEAQ. Trimming left V 4 bases short and J 2 bases short, with 14 bases between. This CDR3 comprises 15 residues. CDR3 nucleotides: TGTGCCAGCAGCTCACATCCGCAACAGCAAGAGACCCAGTACTTC. As protein: CASSSHPQQQETQYF.

This clonotype came up many times. The chain links TRBV5-1 to TRBJ2-1; 7 bases line up with TRBD2. The germline V gene has CDR1 SGHRS and CDR2 YFSETQ. This CDR3 has 15 amino acids. The V gene end was trimmed by 0 bases and the J gene end by 2 bases; junction bases not matched to a gene: 2. The CDR3 here is CASSLASGAYNEQFF. In nucleotides, the CDR3 is TGCGCCAGCAGCTTGGCTAGCGGAGCCTACAATGAGCAGTTCTTC.

The chain employs TRBV28 and TRBJ2-1; 7 nucleotides align to TRBD1. The CDR3 spans 17 residues. Germline-derived CDR1 and CDR2 are MDHEN and SYDVKM. Germline trimming cut 4 bases from V and 12 bases from J; bases unmatched to any gene: 21. CDR3 protein: CASSSLPFGQEPWGQFF. The CDR3, as DNA: TGTGCCAGCAGTTCGTTACCATTTGGACAGGAGCCTTGGGGGCAGTTCTTC.

This clonotype appeared many times. This chain joins TRBV7-2 and TRBJ2-3, with 7 bases that match TRBD2. There are 12 residues in the CDR3. From germline, CDR1 is SGHTA and CDR2 FQGNSA. CDR3 nucleotide sequence: TGTGCGGGAGCGGGGTCCACAGATACGCAGTATTTT. This codes for CAGAGSTDTQYF.

This clonotype was found a few times. This sequence joins TRBV5-1 and TRBJ2-2, with 10 bases that match TRBD1. Trimming at V came to 1 base and at J to 4 bases, leaving 4 bases not matched to a gene. CDR3 length: 16 amino acids. Germline CDR1 reads SGHRS; CDR2 reads YFSETQ. CDR3 nucleotide sequence: TGCGCCAGCAGCTTGTGGGACAGGGGACTCACCGGGGAGCTGTTTTTT. It yields the protein CASSLWDRGLTGELFF.

This clonotype was counted many times. V gene TRBV7-2 combines with J gene TRBJ2-3; D gene ambiguous. Germline V CDR1 and CDR2: SGHTA, FQGNSA. Trimming took off 4 bases at V and 8 bases at J, with 16 bases between the two ends. The CDR3 has 14 residues. The DNA for the CDR3 is TGTGCCAGCAGCTCCCCGCAAGGCCCCCGTACGCAGTATTTT. It specifies CASSSPQGPRTQYF.

The chain recombines TRBV7-2 with TRBJ2-7; the D is unclear. This CDR3 is built from 12 residues. V was pared by 2 bases and J by 3 bases, with 5 bases between. Per germline, CDR1 SGHTA and CDR2 FQGNSA. The DNA for the CDR3 is TGTGCCAGCAGCTTAAACGGCTACGAGCAGTACTTC. Residues: CASSLNGYEQYF.

This clonotype showed up many times. This chain joins TRBV28 and TRBJ2-7; D gene uncertain. Germline CDR1 reads MDHEN; CDR2 reads SYDVKM. V shed 3 bases and J shed 3 bases, with 12 bases lying between them. The CDR3 extends over 14 amino acids. As DNA, the CDR3 is TGTGCCAGCAGTTTCTCCGGACCGATCTACGAGCAGTACGTC. It specifies CASSFSGPIYEQYV.

This clonotype was counted at least ten times. This rearrangement joins TRBV6-2 or TRBV6-3 to TRBJ2-2; 10 bases line up with TRBD2. J gave up 7 bases and V 5 bases, and 10 bases lay outside the gene matches. CDR1 is MNHEY, CDR2 SVGEGT, per germline. The CDR3 contains 16 residues. The CDR3 protein is CASSGLAGANYGELFF. The DNA of the CDR3 is TGTGCCAGCAGTGGTCTAGCGGGGGCTAACTACGGGGAGCTGTTTTTT.

At least ten counts were recorded for this clonotype. The J gene is TRBJ2-3, the V gene TRBV18, with TRBD2 as a possible D gene (6 bases). Germline CDR1 and CDR2: KGHSH and LQKENI. This CDR3 contains 15 residues. V lost 0 bases and J lost 3, with 10 bases in between. The CDR3 nucleotides are TGTGCCAGCTCACCACCTAGAGGAGGGACAGATACGCAGTATTTT. It specifies CASSPPRGGTDTQYF.

This clonotype was found many times. The CDR3 region is CASSTTTTYEQYF. CDR3 coding DNA: TGCGCCAGCAGCACCACGACAACCTACGAGCAGTACTTC. This sequence joins TRBV5-1 and TRBJ2-7; D remains unclear. V was clipped by 4 bases and J by 2 bases, with 10 bases between them. CDR3 length: 13 residues. Germline CDR1 is SGHRS and CDR2 is YFSETQ.

The chain uses TRBV20-1 and TRBJ1-1; D gene ambiguous. The CDR3 runs to 10 residues. V dropped 2 bases and J dropped 10 bases, with 8 bases sitting between them. Per the germline V gene, CDR1 is DFQATT and CDR2 is SNEGSKA (reference sequence). The CDR3 loop reads CSARSTVAFF. The DNA of the CDR3 is TGCAGTGCTAGATCTACGGTAGCTTTCTTT.

This rearrangement joins TRBV7-9 to TRBJ1-6, with unresolved D. The CDR3 totals 15 residues. Germline V gene lookup returns CDR1 SEHNR and CDR2 FQNEAQ (reference sequence). V gave up 5 bases and J gave up 6 bases, with 14 bases separating them. As DNA, the CDR3 is TGTGCCAGCAGCGCTGTGCAGATACGTAATTCACCCCTCCACTTT. Translated, it gives CASSAVQIRNSPLHF. The complete variable domain, with remaining parts taken from reference TRBV7-9 and TRBJ1-6, reads DTGVSQNPRHKITKRGQNVTFRCDPISEHNRLYWYRQTLGQGPEFLTYFQNEAQLEKSRLLSDRFSAERPKGSFSTLEIQRTEQGDSAMYLCASSAVQIRNSPLHFGNGTRLTVT.

This clonotype was seen at least ten times. The chain links TRBV23-1 to TRBJ1-1, with D unresolved. TRBV23-1 is classed as an ORF, of uncertain function. CDR3 length: 14 residues. Deletions cut 4 bases from V and 2 bases from J, with 11 bases between. DNA for the CDR3: TGCGCCAGCAGTCCCCAAAAAGCCAACACTGAAGCTTTCTTT. Translating it yields CASSPQKANTEAFF.

This clonotype has a count of ten or more. The rearrangement uses TRBV13 and TRBJ2-1; D is unclear. CDR1 and CDR2 (germline): PRHDT, FYEKMQ (reference sequence). This CDR3 has 12 residues. V shed 3 bases and J shed 10 bases, with 10 bases lying between them. The CDR3 spells CASSFRAREQFF. CDR3 DNA: TGTGCCAGCAGCTTTCGGGCAAGGGAGCAGTTCTTC.

This clonotype was seen more than once but under ten times. The chain uses TRBV9 and TRBJ2-1; no clear D gene. Germline CDR1 is SGDLS and CDR2 is YYNGEE. The V end lost 2 bases, the J end lost 7 bases, and 16 bases lay between the germline ends. The CDR3 sequence is 15 residues long. CDR3 sequence: CASSVGPTHGNEQFF. CDR3 nucleotides: TGTGCCAGCAGCGTCGGACCAACCCATGGGAATGAGCAGTTCTTC.

This clonotype has at least ten counts. The J gene is TRBJ1-1, the V gene TRBV5-1; TRBD1 might be the D (6 bases). This CDR3 comprises 13 residues. CDR1 SGHRS and CDR2 YFSETQ come from the germline V gene. V lost 4 bases, J lost 6 bases, and 13 bases lay in between. CDR3 sequence reads: CASSAGQPSEAFF. CDR3 nucleotides: TGCGCCAGCAGCGCCGGACAGCCTTCTGAAGCTTTCTTT.

The CDR3 loop is CASSLIGRRKMNTEAFF. CDR3 coding DNA: TGTGCCAGCAGCTTAATTGGGAGGAGGAAGATGAACACTGAAGCTTTCTTT. The chain recombines TRBV7-9 with TRBJ1-1; D is ambiguous. This CDR3 is 17 amino acids long. Looked up from germline, CDR1 is SEHNR and CDR2 is FQNEAQ (reference sequence). V shed 2 bases and J shed 0 bases, with 16 bases lying between them.

The sample holds many counts of this clonotype. J is TRBJ1-6 and V is TRBV7-2; 7 nucleotides line up with TRBD1. Germline assignment: CDR1 SGHTA and CDR2 FQGNSA. The CDR3 is 15 residues long. The V and J ends lost 0 bases and 4 bases, in that order; junction bases with no gene match: 0. As DNA, the CDR3 is TGTGCCAGCAGCTTAGCGACAGGGTATAATTCACCCCTCCACTTT. This sequence encodes CASSLATGYNSPLHF.

This clonotype was counted at least ten times. The V and J genes are TRBV27 and TRBJ2-2, with 10 bases that match TRBD1. The CDR3 sequence is 18 residues long. Germline V gene lookup returns CDR1 MNHEY and CDR2 SMNVEV (reference sequence). V lost 5 bases to trimming and J lost 0 bases; unmatched junction nucleotides: 9. CDR3: CASSPGTGALANTGELFF. In DNA, the CDR3 is TGTGCCAGCAGTCCGGGGACAGGGGCCCTCGCGAACACCGGGGAGCTGTTTTTT.

The rearrangement uses TRBV5-1 and TRBJ1-2; tentatively, D is TRBD1 (5 bases). V was pared by 1 base and J by 0 bases, with 13 bases between. CDR1 and CDR2 (germline): SGHRS, YFSETQ. The length of the CDR3 is 16 residues. CDR3 DNA sequence: TGCGCCAGCAGCTTGACGGGCGGGGGAGCTAACTATGGCTACACCTTC. Translating gives CASSLTGGGANYGYTF.